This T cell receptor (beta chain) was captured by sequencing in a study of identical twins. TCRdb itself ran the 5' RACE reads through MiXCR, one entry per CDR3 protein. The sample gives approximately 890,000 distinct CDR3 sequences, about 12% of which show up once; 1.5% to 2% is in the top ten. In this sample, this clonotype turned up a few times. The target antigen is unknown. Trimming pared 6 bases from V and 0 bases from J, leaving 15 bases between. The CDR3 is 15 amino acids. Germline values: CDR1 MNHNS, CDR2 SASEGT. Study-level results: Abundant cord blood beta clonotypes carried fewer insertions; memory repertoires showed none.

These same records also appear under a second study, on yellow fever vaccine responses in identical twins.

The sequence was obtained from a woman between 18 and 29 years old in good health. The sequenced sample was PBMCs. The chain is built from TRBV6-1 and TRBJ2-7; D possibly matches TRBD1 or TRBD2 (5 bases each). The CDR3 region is CASSSTWGSSYEQYF. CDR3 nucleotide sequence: TGTGCCAGCAGCTCAACGTGGGGGAGCTCCTACGAGCAGTACTTC.